Following are 26 T cell receptor beta chains from one sample sequenced in a study of blood T cell repertoires in COVID-19. The repertoire was sequenced with immunoSEQ multiplex PCR; TCRdb's copy has only in-frame clones and lacks some. The sample contains 380,000 or so clones, around 90% of which appear only once. Sequenced material: peripheral blood. These TCRs come from a man aged 40-50 years with acute or convalescent COVID-19.

The chain employs TRBV3-1 (or the pseudogene TRBV3-2) and TRBJ2-1; TRBD2 agrees at 10 bases. CDR1 LGHDT and CDR2 YNNKEL come from the germline V gene (reference sequence). The CDR3 has 18 amino acids. Trimming removed 3 bases from V and 4 bases from J; junction bases left unmatched: 12. The CDR3 DNA sequence: TGTGCCAGCAGCCACCCCGATGCCGGGACTAGCGAGTACAATGAGCAGTTCTTC. This codes for CASSHPDAGTSEYNEQFF.

The chain carries TRBV28 and TRBJ1-3; D is undetermined. CDR1 and CDR2 from the germline V gene are MDHEN and SYDVKM. V dropped 6 bases and J dropped 3 bases, with 9 bases sitting between them. The CDR3 extends over 13 amino acids. CDR3 protein: CASRFESGNTIYF. The CDR3 DNA reads TGTGCCAGCAGATTCGAGAGTGGAAACACCATATATTTT. The complete variable domain, with remaining parts taken from reference TRBV28 and TRBJ1-3, reads DVKVTQSSRYLVKRTGEKVFLECVQDMDHENMFWYRQDPGLGLRLIYFSYDVKMKEKGDIPEGYSVSREKKERFSLILESASTNQTSMYLCASRFESGNTIYFGEGSWLTVV.

The chain carries TRBV19 and TRBJ2-7, with D perhaps matching TRBD1 (6 bases). The CDR3 runs 14 residues. Germline values: CDR1 LNHDA, CDR2 SQIVND (reference sequence). Trimming took 4 bases from V and 3 from J, leaving 13 bases between them. The CDR3: CASSTNRELYEQYF. The CDR3 region has the DNA TGTGCCAGTAGTACGAACAGGGAGCTCTACGAGCAGTACTTC.

The chain recombines TRBV9 with TRBJ2-5; TRBD2 agrees at 10 bases. The germline V gene encodes CDR1 SGDLS and CDR2 YYNGEE. V trimming: 4 bases; J trimming: 1 base; junction bases outside the gene matches: 7. The CDR3 length is 16 residues. This chain's CDR3 is CASSILAGGIQETQYF. CDR3 DNA sequence: TGTGCCAGCAGCATCTTAGCGGGAGGAATCCAAGAGACCCAGTACTTC.

The rearrangement uses TRBV6-1 and TRBJ2-3; perhaps TRBD2 as D (6 bases). Germline V lookup: CDR1 MNHNS, CDR2 SASEGT. The V end lost 2 bases, the J end lost 1 base, and 10 bases lay between the germline ends. The CDR3 loop spans 15 amino acids. The CDR3 sequence: CASSELASGTDTQYF. CDR3 in DNA: TGTGCCAGCAGTGAATTGGCTAGCGGCACAGATACGCAGTATTTT.

V and J are TRBV5-5 and TRBJ1-2; D uncertain. This CDR3 spans 13 amino acids. V lost 4 bases and J 2 bases, leaving 9 bases between the germline ends. Germline CDR1 and CDR2: SGHKS and YYEKEE (reference sequence). CDR3 DNA sequence: TGTGCCAGCAGCCCCGACGGGAACTATGGCTACACCTTC. This encodes CASSPDGNYGYTF.

This sequence joins TRBV20-1 and TRBJ1-4; no clear D gene. The CDR3 has 11 amino acids. CDR1 and CDR2 from the germline V gene are DFQATT and SNEGSKA (reference sequence). V lost 5 bases and J 1 base, leaving 2 bases between the germline ends. This CDR3 reads CSAQTNEKLFF. The CDR3 nucleotides are TGCAGTGCTCAAACTAATGAAAAACTGTTTTTT.

The rearrangement links TRBV2 to TRBJ2-3; 7 positions agree with TRBD1. V lost 6 bases and J lost 1; bases outside the gene matches: 10. The CDR3 is 16 residues long. The germline gives CDR1 SNHLY, CDR2 FYNNEI. Here the CDR3 DNA reads TGTGCCAGCAGCGTCAAGGGGGCGCGGGGCACAGATACGCAGTATTTT. This translates into CASSVKGARGTDTQYF. Together with reference TRBV2 and TRBJ2-3, the CDR3 gives the full variable domain: EPEVTQTPSHQVTQMGQEVILRCVPISNHLYFYWYRQILGQKVEFLVSFYNNEISEKSEIFDDQFSVERPDGSNFTLKIRSTKLEDSAMYFCASSVKGARGTDTQYFGPGTRLTVL.

The chain is built from TRBV29-1 and TRBJ1-2; D perhaps matches TRBD1 (5 bases). The V gene's germline CDR1 is SQVTM and CDR2 ANQGSEA. Deletions cut 7 bases from V and 0 bases from J, with 9 bases between. This CDR3 spans 12 amino acids. CDR3 nucleotides: TGCAGCGCCGCGGGACCTAACTATGGCTACACCTTC. Translated: CSAAGPNYGYTF.

The chain recombines TRBV10-3 with TRBJ1-2, with unresolved D. Germline V gene sequence: CDR1 ENHRY, CDR2 SYGVKD. The CDR3 loop spans 13 amino acids. Deletions cut 2 bases from V and 2 bases from J, with 6 bases between. This chain's CDR3 is CAISENRNYGYTF. The DNA for the CDR3 is TGTGCCATCAGTGAGAACAGAAACTATGGCTACACCTTC.

This clone has only one observation. The chain joins TRBV19 to TRBJ1-4; D uncertain. The CDR3 contains 15 residues. CDR1 and CDR2 (germline): LNHDA, SQIVND (reference sequence). The V and J ends lost 10 bases and 3 bases respectively, with 18 bases between them. The CDR3, as DNA: TGTGCCACCCAAATTTCGGGGAAGTCTAATGAAAAACTGTTTTTT. Residues: CATQISGKSNEKLFF.

The chain is built from TRBV30 and TRBJ2-3, with 14 nucleotides matching TRBD2. The length of the CDR3 is 15 residues. Losses at the gene ends were 3 bases for V and 6 bases for J; bases not matched to a gene: 5. Germline V gene lookup returns CDR1 GTSNPN and CDR2 SVGIG (reference sequence). This CDR3 reads CAWRGLAGVLDTQYF. DNA of the CDR3: TGTGCCTGGAGGGGACTAGCGGGAGTTTTGGATACGCAGTATTTT.

The chain links TRBV29-1 to TRBJ1-1, with TRBD1 as a possible D gene (5 bases). The CDR3 has 13 residues. The germline V gene encodes CDR1 SQVTM and CDR2 ANQGSEA. Trimming shortened V by 6 bases and J by 1 base, and 12 bases separated the two germline ends. The CDR3 spells CSVASGGNTEAFF. The CDR3, as DNA: TGCAGCGTAGCCTCCGGGGGGAACACTGAAGCTTTCTTT.

The CDR3 loop is CASSPSLGVEETQYF. For the CDR3, the DNA is TGCGCCAGCAGCCCTTCTTTAGGAGTAGAAGAGACCCAGTACTTC. The chain uses TRBV4-3 and TRBJ2-5; D uncertain. V gave up 4 bases and J gave up 3 bases, with 15 bases separating them. Germline V gene data show CDR1 as LGHNA and CDR2 as YSLEER. The CDR3 contains 15 residues.

The chain recombines TRBV9 with TRBJ2-1; maybe TRBD1 (5 bases). Germline CDR1 reads SGDLS; CDR2 reads YYNGEE. The CDR3 totals 19 residues. The V end lost 4 bases, the J end lost 2 bases, and 25 bases lay between the germline ends. The CDR3 nucleotides read TGTGCCAGCAGCAAAGTAGGGTCTCAGGGCGGTTCTGCCTACAATGAGCAGTTCTTC. It specifies CASSKVGSQGGSAYNEQFF.

This clone was seen only once. V and J are TRBV27 and TRBJ1-6; no clear D gene. Germline lookup yields CDR1 MNHEY and CDR2 SMNVEV (reference sequence). There are 15 residues in the CDR3. With 5 bases removed from V and 0 bases from J, the gap between germline ends came to 8 bases. DNA for the CDR3: TGTGCCAGCAGTGCCTACAGCTCCTATAATTCACCCCTCCACTTT. Translating it yields CASSAYSSYNSPLHF.

The V gene is TRBV4-2, the J gene TRBJ2-5; 7 bases align to TRBD2. CDR3 length equals 17 residues. Germline values: CDR1 LGHNA, CDR2 YNFKEQ. Trimming at V came to 3 bases and at J to 1 base, leaving 11 bases not matched to a gene. As DNA, the CDR3 is TGTGCCAGCAGCCAGACGGCGCCGGGGGGTTTCCAAGAGACCCAGTACTTC. It codes for CASSQTAPGGFQETQYF.

The chain uses TRBV28 and TRBJ1-2; no clear D. Germline values: CDR1 MDHEN, CDR2 SYDVKM. The CDR3 has 16 amino acids. V lost 4 bases, J lost 4 bases, and 19 bases lay in between. CDR3 DNA: TGTGCCAGCAGTTCCTTGCCGAGCCCACTAATCTATGGCTACACCTTC. As protein: CASSSLPSPLIYGYTF.

CDR3 amino acids: CATSTHPPGQAQDRSYNEQFF. The CDR3 DNA reads TGTGCCACCAGCACACACCCACCGGGACAGGCCCAAGACCGCTCCTACAATGAGCAGTTCTTC. The chain recombines TRBV15 with TRBJ2-1; 8 bases align to TRBD1. Germline loops: CDR1 LNHNV, CDR2 YYDKDF (reference sequence). The V and J ends lost 4 bases and 0 bases, in that order; junction bases with no gene match: 20. The CDR3 is made up of 21 amino acids.

The V and J genes are TRBV5-1 and TRBJ2-6; perhaps TRBD2 as D (5 bases). Trimming removed 1 base from V and 2 bases from J, with 7 bases in between. CDR3 length: 15 residues. Germline CDR1 SGHRS, CDR2 YFSETQ. The CDR3 coding sequence is TGCGCCAGCAGCTTGTCCGGGGCTGGGGCCAACGTCCTGACTTTC. Protein product: CASSLSGAGANVLTF. Full variable domain (rest looked up from reference TRBV5-1 and TRBJ2-6): KAGVTQTPRYLIKTRGQQVTLSCSPISGHRSVSWYQQTPGQGLQFLFEYFSETQRNKGNFPGRFSGRQFSNSRSEMNVSTLELGDSALYLCASSLSGAGANVLTFGAGSRLTVL.

V and J are TRBV27 and TRBJ1-1; TRBD1 might be the D (5 bases). Deletions cut 4 bases from V and 0 bases from J, with 6 bases between. Germline CDR1 MNHEY, CDR2 SMNVEV (reference sequence). The CDR3 is made up of 13 amino acids. The CDR3 bases are TGTGCCAGCAGTTCGACAGTGAACACTGAAGCTTTCTTT. Protein: CASSSTVNTEAFF.

The CDR3 sequence: CASSPTQGPPNKNIQYF. CDR3 coding DNA: TGTGCCAGTAGTCCGACCCAGGGTCCCCCGAACAAAAACATTCAGTACTTC. The rearrangement uses TRBV19 and TRBJ2-4, with D perhaps TRBD1 (5 bases). Germline V gene lookup returns CDR1 LNHDA and CDR2 SQIVND (reference sequence). V was trimmed by 5 bases and J by 3 bases, leaving 20 bases between them. CDR3 length: 17 residues.

This rearrangement joins TRBV12-3 or TRBV12-4 to TRBJ1-2; TRBD1 is a possible D gene (6 bases). The CDR3 consists of 12 residues. The V end lost 3 bases, the J end lost 4 bases, and 6 bases lay between the germline ends. The CDR3 sequence is CASSLTGYGYTF. CDR3 nucleotide sequence: TGTGCCAGCAGTTTGACAGGCTATGGCTACACCTTC.

This chain links TRBV7-6 with TRBJ2-1, with 9 nucleotides matching TRBD2. This CDR3 is 13 amino acids long. CDR1 is SGHVS and CDR2 is FNYEAQ in the germline V gene. Trimming removed 2 bases from V and 10 bases from J; junction bases left unmatched: 3. The CDR3 DNA reads TGTGCCAGCAGCTTACGCGGGGGGGAAGAGCAGTTCTTC. Amino acids: CASSLRGGEEQFF. Full variable domain (missing parts from reference TRBV7-6 and TRBJ2-1): GAGVSQSPRYKVTKRGQDVALRCDPISGHVSLYWYRQALGQGPEFLTYFNYEAQQDKSGLPNDRFSAERPEGSISTLTIQRTEQRDSAMYRCASSLRGGEEQFFGPGTRLTVL.

This clone was picked up one time. The chain recombines TRBV25-1 with TRBJ2-1; perhaps TRBD2 as D (6 bases). Germline CDR1 reads MGHDK; CDR2 reads SYGVNS. The CDR3 covers 13 residues. Trimming pared 7 bases from V and 5 bases from J, leaving 12 bases between. The DNA of the CDR3 is TGTGCCAGCACCCCCCGGGGGAACAATGAGCAGTTCTTC. Protein: CASTPRGNNEQFF.

The chain couples TRBV7-9 to TRBJ1-5, with D possibly matching TRBD1 (6 bases). Germline V gives CDR1 SEHNR, CDR2 FQNEAQ (reference sequence). The CDR3 runs to 16 residues. The germline V and J ends were trimmed by 2 bases and 6 bases, with 17 bases remaining between them. CDR3 coding DNA: TGTGCCAGCAGCTTATTGAGCGGGGGGGCGTGTCAGCCCCAGCATTTT. Protein sequence: CASSLLSGGACQPQHF.